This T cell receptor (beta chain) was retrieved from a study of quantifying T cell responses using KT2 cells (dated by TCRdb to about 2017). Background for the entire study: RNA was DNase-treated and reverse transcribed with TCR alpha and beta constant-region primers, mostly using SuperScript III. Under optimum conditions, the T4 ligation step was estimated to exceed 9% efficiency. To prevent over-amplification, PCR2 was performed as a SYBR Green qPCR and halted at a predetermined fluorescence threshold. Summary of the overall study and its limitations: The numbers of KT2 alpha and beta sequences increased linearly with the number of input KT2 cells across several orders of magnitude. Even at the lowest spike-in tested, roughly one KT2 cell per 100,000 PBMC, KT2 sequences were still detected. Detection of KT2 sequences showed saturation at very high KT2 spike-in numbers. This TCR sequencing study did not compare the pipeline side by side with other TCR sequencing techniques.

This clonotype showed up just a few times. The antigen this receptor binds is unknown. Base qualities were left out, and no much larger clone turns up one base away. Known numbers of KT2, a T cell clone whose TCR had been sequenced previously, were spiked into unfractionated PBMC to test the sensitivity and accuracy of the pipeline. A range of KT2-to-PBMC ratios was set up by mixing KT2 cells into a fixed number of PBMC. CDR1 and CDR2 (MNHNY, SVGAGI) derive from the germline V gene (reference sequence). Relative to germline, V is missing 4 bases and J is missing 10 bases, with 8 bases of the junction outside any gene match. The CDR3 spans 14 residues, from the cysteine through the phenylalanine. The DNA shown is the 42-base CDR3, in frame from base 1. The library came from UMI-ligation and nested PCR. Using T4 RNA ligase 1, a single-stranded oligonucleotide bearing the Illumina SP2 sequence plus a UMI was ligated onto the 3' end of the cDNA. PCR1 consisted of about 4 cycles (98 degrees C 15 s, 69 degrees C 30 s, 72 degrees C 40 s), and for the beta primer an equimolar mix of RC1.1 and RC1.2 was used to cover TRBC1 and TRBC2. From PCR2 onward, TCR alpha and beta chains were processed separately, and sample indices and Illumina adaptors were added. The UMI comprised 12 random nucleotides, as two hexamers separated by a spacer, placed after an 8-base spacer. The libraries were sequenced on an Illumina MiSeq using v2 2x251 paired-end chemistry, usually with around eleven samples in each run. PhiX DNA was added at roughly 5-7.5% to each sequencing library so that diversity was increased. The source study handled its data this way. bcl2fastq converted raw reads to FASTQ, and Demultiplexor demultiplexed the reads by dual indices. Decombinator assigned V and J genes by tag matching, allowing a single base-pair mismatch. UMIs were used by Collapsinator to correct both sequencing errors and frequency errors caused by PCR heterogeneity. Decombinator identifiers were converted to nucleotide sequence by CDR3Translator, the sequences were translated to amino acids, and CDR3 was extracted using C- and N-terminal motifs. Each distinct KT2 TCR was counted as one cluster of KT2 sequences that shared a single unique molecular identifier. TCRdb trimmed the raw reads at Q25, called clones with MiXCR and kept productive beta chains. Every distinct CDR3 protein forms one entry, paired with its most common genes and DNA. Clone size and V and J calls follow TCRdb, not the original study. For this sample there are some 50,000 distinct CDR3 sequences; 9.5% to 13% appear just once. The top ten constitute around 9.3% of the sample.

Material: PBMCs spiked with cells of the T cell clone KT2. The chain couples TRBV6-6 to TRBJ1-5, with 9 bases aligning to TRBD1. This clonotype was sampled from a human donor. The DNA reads TGTGCCAGCAGTTCCTGGGACAGGGCAGGACCCCAGCATTTT. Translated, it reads CASSSWDRAGPQHF.